The following is a T cell receptor beta chain sequence with its context. This clonotype was seen repeatedly, ten times or more. Its antigen is not yet known. No base-level quality is on record; no much larger clone is a single base apart. The cysteine opens and the phenylalanine closes a CDR3 of 14 amino acids. Only CDR3 DNA is held: 42 bases, read in frame from base 1. As encoded in the germline V gene, CDR1 is SGHTA while CDR2 is FQGNSA. V ends up 5 bases short and J 7 bases short, with an unmatched junction base count of 8. The listed sequencing device is Illumina HiSeq 1500. In TCRdb, the public reads were trimmed at Q25 with fastp and aligned with MiXCR, with productive beta chains retained. Each record represents a unique CDR3 protein, reported with the most common genes and DNA among its rows. The sample table lists about 100,000 distinct CDR3 sequences, 25% to 30% of them with a count of one. Clones ranked in the top ten supply 65% to 75% of the sample.

The data are from a study of T cell repertoires in cytomegalovirus infection (dated by TCRdb to the late 2010s). For the study in its entirety: Peptide stimulations targeted recently identified HLA-C-restricted CMV epitopes, whose presentation resists viral immunomodulation, together with well-studied HLA-B-restricted epitopes. Because public TCR beta signatures pointed to carriage of CMV infection together with the matching HLA type, the HLA type of each donor mattered for the analysis. On the study overall, not on this receptor specifically: The ex vivo response was dominated by HLA-C-restricted CMV-specific TCR beta clonotypes, which also provided the single most frequent clonotype in two of eight donors. In both this cohort and an independent roughly 350-donor cohort, the cumulative frequency of public TCR beta family members distinguished carriers of CMV infection plus the relevant HLA type.

The treatment or condition label here, explained by the study, means: in vitro stimulation with specific CMV peptide epitopes to enrich CMV-specific T cells. This sequence uses TRBV7-2 and TRBJ2-7; 10 central nucleotides agree with TRBD1. The sequencing used CD8+ T cells from cultured PBMCs, collected from culture after CMV antigen stimulation. This TCR came from a human donor in good health (CMV status not recorded). Some clones in this sample may be carry-over from other donors' samples. The CDR3 reads CASSAGDRGWEQYF. In nucleotides, the sequence is TGTGCCAGCAGCGCCGGGGACAGGGGTTGGGAGCAGTACTTC.